This passage covers 8 T cell receptor beta chains from one sample sequenced in a study of T cell responses to AZD1222 COVID-19 vaccine. TCRdb keeps only in-frame clones here, not all; method: immunoSEQ multiplex PCR. The data show about 54,000 clones, roughly 90% seen once. The starting material was peripheral blood, obtained 28 days after the second AZD1222 dose. Receptors originate from an adult who received the AZD1222 COVID-19 vaccine.

The rearrangement joins TRBV6-2 or TRBV6-3 to TRBJ2-7; TRBD2 is a possible D gene (6 bases). V lost 0 bases, J lost 5 bases, and 11 bases lay in between. From germline, CDR1 is MNHEY and CDR2 SVGEGT. This CDR3 contains 14 residues. The CDR3 here is CASSYSTGGDEQYF. The CDR3 coding sequence is TGTGCCAGCAGTTACTCCACCGGCGGGGACGAGCAGTACTTC.

The chain carries TRBV6-2 or TRBV6-3 and TRBJ1-5, with a tentative D call TRBD1 (5 bases). The CDR3 is made up of 14 amino acids. Germline CDR1 and CDR2: MNHEY and SVGEGT. Trimming took off 0 bases at V and 2 bases at J, with 5 bases between the two ends. The CDR3 region is CASSYSGGNQPQHF. The CDR3 coding sequence is TGTGCCAGCAGTTACTCAGGGGGCAATCAGCCCCAGCATTTT.

This rearrangement joins TRBV5-1 to TRBJ2-7; D is unclear. Germline CDR1 is SGHRS and CDR2 is YFSETQ. This CDR3 spans 13 amino acids. The V end was cut by 3 bases, the J end by 3 bases, with 10 bases between. This CDR3 reads CASSYDILYEQYF. In nucleotides, the CDR3 is TGCGCCAGCAGCTATGACATACTCTACGAGCAGTACTTC.

The chain uses TRBV4-1 and TRBJ1-6, with D possibly matching TRBD1 (6 bases). V was pared by 2 bases and J by 7 bases, with 9 bases between. Germline V gives CDR1 MGHRA, CDR2 YSYEKL. The CDR3 length is 14 residues. The CDR3 loop reads CASSQPGQNSPLHF. The DNA of the CDR3 is TGCGCCAGCAGCCAACCGGGACAAAATTCACCCCTCCACTTT.

The chain couples TRBV6-1 to TRBJ2-1; weak D call: TRBD2 (5 bases). This CDR3 is built from 12 residues. V was clipped by 3 bases and J by 9 bases, with 9 bases between them. Germline V CDR1 and CDR2: MNHNS, SASEGT. This CDR3 reads CASSDSAGEQFF. As DNA, the CDR3 is TGTGCCAGCAGTGATTCCGCGGGTGAGCAGTTCTTC.

The chain has TRBV5-6 and TRBJ2-7; 7 positions agree with TRBD1. CDR3 size: 15 residues. Germline V lookup: CDR1 SGHDT, CDR2 YYEEEE. Unmatched junction bases numbered 9, after V lost 4 bases and J lost 2 bases. CDR3 nucleotide sequence: TGTGCCAGCAGCCCTAATCCGGGACAGACCTACGAGCAGTACTTC. Encoded protein: CASSPNPGQTYEQYF.

The J gene is TRBJ2-4, the V gene TRBV5-4; no clear D. The CDR3 sequence is 16 residues long. With 0 bases removed from V and 7 bases from J, the gap between germline ends came to 17 bases. Germline assignment: CDR1 SGHNT and CDR2 YYREEE (reference sequence). The DNA of the CDR3 is TGTGCCAGCAGCTTGGAACCGGATTACCCAAGGAACATTCAGTACTTC. Translated, it gives CASSLEPDYPRNIQYF.

This chain uses TRBV7-2 with TRBJ2-3, with 16 bases matching TRBD2. V lost 4 bases to trimming and J lost 3 bases; unmatched junction nucleotides: 4. This CDR3 comprises 17 residues. Germline CDR1 SGHTA, CDR2 FQGNSA. The CDR3 DNA reads TGTGCCAGCAGCTCGGGACTAGCGGGAGGGCCGACAGATACGCAGTATTTT. It is translated as CASSSGLAGGPTDTQYF.